Listed here is a single TCR beta chain. The antigen remains unidentified. This CDR3 region has 14 residues. The germline gives CDR1 MNHEY, CDR2 SVGAGI. The V and J ends lost 5 bases and 0 bases respectively, with 9 bases between them. TCRdb's table, derived via immunoSEQ multiplex PCR, lists solely in-frame clones and lacks some. In the table there are approximately 46,000 clones, 89% of which are singletons. The record originates from a study of memory CD8 T cells in hepatitis C reinfection. Study-level information: HCV reinfection meant a positive HCV RNA test after two negative tests at least 60 days apart. Late or post reinfection samples were taken 12 to 24 weeks after detection. General observations from the study: Conclusions on public clonotypes and secondary clearance were not definitive with about 5 donors.

Time point defined: late/post reinfection, 12 to 24 weeks after detection. The sorted cells went straight to TCR sequencing with no prior in vitro expansion. Total naive CD8 T cells were sorted as viable CD3+ CD8+ CD45RO- cells from two donors. Sequences were obtained from naive CD8+ T cells sorted from blood. This clonotype originated in a man younger than 30 with hepatitis C virus infection. The chain combines TRBV6-5 with TRBJ2-3; weak D call: TRBD1 (5 bases). The CDR3 coding sequence is TGTGCCAGCAGTGCTGACAGCAGCACAGATACGCAGTATTTT. Translation: CASSADSSTDTQYF.